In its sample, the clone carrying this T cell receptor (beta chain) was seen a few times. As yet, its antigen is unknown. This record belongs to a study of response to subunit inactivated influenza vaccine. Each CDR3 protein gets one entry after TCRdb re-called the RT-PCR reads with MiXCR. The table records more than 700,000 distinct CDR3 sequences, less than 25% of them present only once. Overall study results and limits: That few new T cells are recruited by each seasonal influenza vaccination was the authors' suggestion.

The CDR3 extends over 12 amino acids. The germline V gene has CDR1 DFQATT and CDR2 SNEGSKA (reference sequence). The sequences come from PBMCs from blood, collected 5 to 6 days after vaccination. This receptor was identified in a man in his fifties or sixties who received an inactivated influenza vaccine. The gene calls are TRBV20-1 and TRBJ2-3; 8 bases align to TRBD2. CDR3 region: CSTWERGDTQYF. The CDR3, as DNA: TGCAGCACCTGGGAGCGGGGGGATACGCAGTATTTT.